Listed below are T cell receptor beta chains from one sample, sequenced in a study of Graves' ophthalmopathy and Graves' hyperthyroidism. TCRdb redid the calling of the multiplex PCR reads with MiXCR, one entry per CDR3 protein. The table shows under 350,000 distinct CDR3 sequences, with under 20% occurring only once. Sequenced material: peripheral blood. Source of these receptors: an adult man with Graves' ophthalmopathy. Each CDR3 is given with its conserved first and last residue. D genes are given only for firm matches. Size tells how often a clone was seen (once, few, many) or the class of an expanded clone, and some rows leave it out.

d_call j_call clone_size v_call cdr3_aa cdr3_nt
TRBD1 TRBJ2-2 many TRBV6-1 CASNKDRGPGELFF TGTGCCAGCAACAAAGACAGGGGACCCGGGGAGCTGTTTTTT
TRBD1 TRBJ1-2 many TRBV20-1 CSAQKMTGEVSHGYTF TGCAGTGCTCAGAAGATGACAGGGGAAGTTTCTCATGGCTACACCTTC
TRBD1 TRBJ2-7 many TRBV6-2/TRBV6-3 CASSYLGQDYEQYF TGTGCCAGCAGTTACTTGGGACAGGACTACGAGCAGTACTTC
TRBD1 TRBJ1-6 many TRBV2 CASSAGQGPVSGSPLHF TGTGCCAGCAGTGCAGGACAGGGGCCGGTATCGGGATCACCCCTCCACTTT
TRBD2 TRBJ2-7 many TRBV3-1 CASSQSGIKADEQYF TGTGCCAGCAGCCAAAGCGGGATCAAGGCAGACGAGCAGTACTTC
TRBD2 TRBJ2-1 many TRBV24-1 CATSETSGRGSDEQFF TGTGCCACCAGTGAGACTAGCGGGAGAGGTAGTGATGAGCAGTTCTTC
- TRBJ1-6 many TRBV28 CASRPQGSYNSPLHF TGTGCCAGCCGGCCCCAGGGCTCCTATAATTCACCCCTCCACTTT
TRBD2 TRBJ2-2 many TRBV13 CASRRTTSGPTGELFF TGTGCCAGCAGACGGACGACTAGCGGCCCCACCGGGGAGCTGTTTTTT
- TRBJ1-6 once TRBV7-8 CASSSRENSPLHF TGTGCCAGCAGCTCACGTGAGAATTCACCCCTCCACTTT
- TRBJ2-2 many TRBV7-3 CASSWDGGNTGELFF TGTGCCAGCAGCTGGGACGGGGGGAACACCGGGGAGCTGTTTTTT
- TRBJ2-7 - TRBV6-4 CASSYPTGPEQYF TGTGCCAGCAGTTATCCCACAGGGCCCGAGCAGTACTTC
TRBD1 TRBJ1-1 many TRBV28 CASSEGAGTEAFF TGTGCCAGCAGTGAGGGGGCCGGCACTGAAGCTTTCTTT
- TRBJ2-2 many TRBV11-3 CASSFGPTNTGELFF TGTGCCAGCAGCTTCGGTCCCACGAACACCGGGGAGCTGTTTTTT
- TRBJ1-3 many TRBV11-2 CASSLDGQSSGNTIYF TGTGCCAGCAGCTTAGATGGACAGAGCTCTGGAAACACCATATATTTT
- TRBJ1-2 many TRBV7-2 CASSLAAANYGYTF TGTGCCAGCAGCTTAGCGGCGGCCAACTATGGCTACACCTTC
TRBD1 TRBJ2-7 many TRBV7-8 CASSSHLPGQGSYEQYF TGTGCCAGCAGCTCACACCTCCCGGGACAGGGCTCCTACGAGCAGTACTTC
TRBD1 TRBJ1-2 many TRBV6-1 CASTRGGTVYGYTF TGTGCCAGCACTAGGGGCGGGACAGTCTATGGCTACACCTTC
- TRBJ2-5 many TRBV10-3 CAISESNWFQETQYF TGTGCCATCAGTGAGTCGAATTGGTTCCAAGAGACCCAGTACTTC
- TRBJ1-1 many TRBV19 CASSLKESVYTEAFF TGTGCCAGTAGTCTAAAAGAATCCGTGTACACTGAAGCTTTCTTT
TRBD1 TRBJ1-1 many TRBV5-1 CASTGGADTEAFF TGCGCCAGCACAGGGGGCGCGGACACTGAAGCTTTCTTT
- TRBJ1-2 many TRBV9 CASSGGRQTRRGYTF TGTGCCAGCAGCGGAGGGAGGCAGACCCGTCGGGGCTACACCTTC
- TRBJ2-7 many TRBV25-1 CASSEFLGTTYEQYF TGTGCCAGCAGTGAATTCCTCGGGACAACCTACGAGCAGTACTTC
- TRBJ1-5 many TRBV20-1 CSAREAGSSNQPQHF TGCAGTGCTAGAGAAGCAGGGTCTAGCAATCAGCCCCAGCATTTT
TRBD1 TRBJ1-5 - TRBV12-3/TRBV12-4 CASRHAGTGGYQPQHF TGTGCCAGCAGGCACGCTGGGACAGGGGGCTATCAGCCCCAGCATTTT
TRBD1 TRBJ2-7 many TRBV6-5 CASSSPGQGNEQYF TGTGCCAGCAGTTCCCCGGGACAGGGGAACGAGCAGTACTTC
TRBD1 TRBJ1-1 - TRBV19 CASTPRTGGLSEAFF TGTGCCAGTACTCCCAGGACAGGGGGCTTATCTGAAGCTTTCTTT
- TRBJ1-2 - TRBV2 CASSDVGGRDYGYTF TGTGCCAGCAGTGATGTGGGGGGGCGCGACTATGGCTACACCTTC
TRBD2 TRBJ2-7 many TRBV9 CASSTSGDSYEQYF TGTGCCAGCAGCACTAGCGGGGACTCCTACGAGCAGTACTTC
TRBD1 TRBJ2-7 many TRBV2 CASSSATGYTYEQYF TGCGCCAGCAGTTCTGCGACAGGGTATACCTACGAGCAGTACTTC
- TRBJ1-5 many TRBV7-2 CASSTQEAQPQHF TGTGCCAGCAGCACACAAGAAGCTCAGCCCCAGCATTTT
TRBD1 TRBJ1-1 - TRBV19 CASLDRGYTEAFF TGTGCCAGCCTAGACAGGGGGTACACTGAAGCTTTCTTT
TRBD2 TRBJ2-7 many TRBV14 CASSPQLLGLAGGTLSGEQYF TGTGCCAGCAGCCCTCAGCTCTTGGGACTAGCGGGAGGGACCCTATCCGGCGAGCAGTACTTC
TRBD2 TRBJ2-5 many TRBV20-1 CSAPAGGDGTQYF TGCAGTGCACCGGCGGGGGGTGATGGGACCCAGTACTTC
TRBD1 TRBJ1-6 many TRBV12-3/TRBV12-4 CASSLSYRGSPLHF TGTGCCAGCAGTCTATCTTACAGGGGTTCACCCCTCCACTTT
- TRBJ1-2 many TRBV6-4 CASRRTARNYGYTF TGTGCCAGCAGACGGACAGCTAGAAACTATGGCTACACCTTC
- TRBJ1-1 many TRBV6-2/TRBV6-3 CASRNAGQTMNTEAFF TGTGCCAGCAGAAACGCTGGGCAGACCATGAACACTGAAGCTTTCTTT
- TRBJ2-2 many TRBV30 CAWGRRGPPRSGELFF TGTGCCTGGGGTCGGCGGGGGCCCCCCCGTTCCGGGGAGCTGTTTTTT
- TRBJ2-5 many TRBV2 CASGKETQYF TGTGCCAGCGGCAAAGAGACCCAGTACTTC
- TRBJ1-2 many TRBV19 CATSRTLNYGYTF TGTGCCACTTCCCGGACACTAAACTATGGCTACACCTTC
- TRBJ1-1 - TRBV6-2/TRBV6-3 CASSNGLLPAFF TGTGCCAGCAGTAACGGGCTTCTTCCCGCTTTCTTT
- TRBJ2-7 many TRBV30 CAWMGKPLYEQYF TGTGCCTGGATGGGCAAACCCCTCTACGAGCAGTACTTC
TRBD2 TRBJ2-5 many TRBV20-1 CSAREGSGGPQETQYF TGCAGTGCTAGAGAGGGTAGCGGGGGCCCCCAAGAGACCCAGTACTTC
- TRBJ2-5 many TRBV18 CASSRGSILQETQYF TGTGCCAGCTCACGCGGCTCCATTCTTCAAGAGACCCAGTACTTC
TRBD1 TRBJ1-5 many TRBV12-3/TRBV12-4 CASSGQGAIGNQPQHF TGTGCCAGCAGCGGACAGGGGGCGATCGGCAATCAGCCCCAGCATTTT
- TRBJ2-7 many TRBV18 CASSPRVVGDSHEQYF TGTGCCAGCTCACCCCGGGTGGTGGGGGACTCCCACGAGCAGTACTTC
- TRBJ2-5 few TRBV27 CASSLSLGKYQETQYF TGTGCCAGCAGTTTGTCTCTGGGCAAGTACCAAGAGACCCAGTACTTC
- TRBJ2-2 once TRBV30 CAWSSERAPVELFF TGTGCCTGGAGTTCAGAGCGGGCACCGGTGGAGCTGTTTTTT
TRBD1 TRBJ1-6 few TRBV6-1 CASRQGNSPLHF TGTGCCAGCCGACAGGGTAATTCACCCCTCCACTTT
TRBD1 TRBJ2-7 many TRBV6-5 CASSTIRDRGLGEQYF TGTGCCAGCAGTACTATCCGGGACAGGGGGCTCGGGGAGCAGTACTTC
- TRBJ1-3 many TRBV11-2 CASSWTGDGGNTIYF TGTGCCAGCAGTTGGACTGGAGACGGAGGAAACACCATATATTTT
- TRBJ1-1 - TRBV11-1 CASSPRDGSFLNTEAFF TGTGCCAGCAGCCCCCGGGACGGATCCTTTTTGAACACTGAAGCTTTCTTT
- TRBJ2-7 many TRBV30 CAWGGSSYEQYF TGTGCCTGGGGCGGTAGCTCCTACGAGCAGTACTTC
- TRBJ2-5 - TRBV3-1 CASSRTGVETQYF TGTGCCAGCAGCCGCACGGGGGTAGAGACCCAGTACTTC